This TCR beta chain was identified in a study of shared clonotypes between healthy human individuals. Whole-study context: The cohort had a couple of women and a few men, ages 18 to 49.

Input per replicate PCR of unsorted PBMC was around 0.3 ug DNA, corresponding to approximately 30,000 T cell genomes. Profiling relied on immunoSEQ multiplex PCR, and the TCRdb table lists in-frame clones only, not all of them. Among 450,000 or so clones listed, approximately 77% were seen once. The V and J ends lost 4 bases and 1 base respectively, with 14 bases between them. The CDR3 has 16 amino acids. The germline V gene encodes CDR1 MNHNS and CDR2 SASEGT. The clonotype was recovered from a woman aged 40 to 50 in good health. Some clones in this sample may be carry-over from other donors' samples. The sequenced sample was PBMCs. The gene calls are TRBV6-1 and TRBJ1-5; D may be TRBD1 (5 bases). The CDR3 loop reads CASSVGVGRSNQPQHF. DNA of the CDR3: TGTGCCAGCAGTGTAGGGGTCGGACGGAGCAATCAGCCCCAGCATTTT.